This T cell receptor (beta chain) appears in the sequencing data of a study of T cell responses to AZD1222 COVID-19 vaccine. Libraries were prepared by immunoSEQ multiplex PCR; TCRdb keeps only in-frame clonotypes and omits some of them. The data hold 150,000 to 200,000 clones, with 90% observed a single time. The CDR3 covers 15 residues. Germline V gene data show CDR1 as SGHRS and CDR2 as YFSETQ. Trimming at V came to 4 bases and at J to 1 base, leaving 6 bases not matched to a gene. In the case of this clone: Antigen unknown.

Study-wide findings and caveats: Among spike-specific TCRs, nearly half reportedly target unmutated variant regions.

The rearrangement uses TRBV5-1 and TRBJ1-1, with 8 bases identical to TRBD1. The sequence came from an adult in good health. This specimen consisted of peripheral blood, obtained on day 0 of AZD1222 vaccination. The CDR3 sequence is CASSRPGTGNTEAFF. In DNA form, the CDR3 reads TGCGCCAGCAGCCGACCCGGGACAGGGAACACTGAAGCTTTCTTT.